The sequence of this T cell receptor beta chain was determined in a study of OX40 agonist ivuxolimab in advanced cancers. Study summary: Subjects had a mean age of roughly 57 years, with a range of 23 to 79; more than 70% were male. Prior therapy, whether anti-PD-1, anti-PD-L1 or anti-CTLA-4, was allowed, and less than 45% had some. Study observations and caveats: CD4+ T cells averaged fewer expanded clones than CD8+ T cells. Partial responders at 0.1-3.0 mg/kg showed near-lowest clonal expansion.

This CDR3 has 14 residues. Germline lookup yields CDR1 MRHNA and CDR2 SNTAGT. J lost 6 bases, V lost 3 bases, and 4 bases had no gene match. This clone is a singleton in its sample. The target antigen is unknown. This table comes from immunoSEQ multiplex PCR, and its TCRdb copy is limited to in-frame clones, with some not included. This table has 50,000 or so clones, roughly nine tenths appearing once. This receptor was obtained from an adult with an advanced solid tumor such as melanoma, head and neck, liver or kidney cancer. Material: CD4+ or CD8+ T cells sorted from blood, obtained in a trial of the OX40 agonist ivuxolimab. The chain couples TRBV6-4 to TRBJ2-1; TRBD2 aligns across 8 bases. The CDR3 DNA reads TGTGCCAGCAGTGATTGGGCGGGGGGCAATGAGCAGTTCTTC. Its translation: CASSDWAGGNEQFF.